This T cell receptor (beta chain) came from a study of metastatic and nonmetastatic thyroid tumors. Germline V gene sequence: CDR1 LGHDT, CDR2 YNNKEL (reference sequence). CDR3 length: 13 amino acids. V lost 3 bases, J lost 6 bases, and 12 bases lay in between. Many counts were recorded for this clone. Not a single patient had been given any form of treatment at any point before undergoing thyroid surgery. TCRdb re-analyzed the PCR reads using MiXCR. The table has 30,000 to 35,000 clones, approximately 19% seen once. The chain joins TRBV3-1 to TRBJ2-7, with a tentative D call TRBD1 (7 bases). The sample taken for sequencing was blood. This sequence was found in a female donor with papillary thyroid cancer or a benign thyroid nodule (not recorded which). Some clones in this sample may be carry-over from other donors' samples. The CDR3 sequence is CASSQTQGGEQYF. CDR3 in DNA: TGTGCCAGCAGCCAGACGCAGGGGGGCGAGCAGTACTTC.